This T cell receptor beta chain emerged from a study of cytomegalovirus exposure and HLA in healthy donors. Broader study findings: 164 TCR beta chains were listed as cytomegalovirus-associated. As a later analysis showed, several of the most significant clusters appeared to be linked to common viral pathogens. From TCR beta sequences, most subjects' HLA-A and HLA-B alleles were reportedly predicted accurately.

Primers for the PCR totalled 60 Vbeta and 13 Jbeta. The assay was immunoSEQ multiplex PCR, and TCRdb's table has in-frame clones only and misses some. The sample holds more than 140,000 clones, 82% seen once. A word on this clone: Its antigen remains unknown.

The CDR3 totals 15 residues. V was pared by 7 bases and J by 0 bases, with 6 bases of the junction left unmatched. Looked up from germline, CDR1 is MDHEN and CDR2 is SYDVKM. The sequence came from a man aged 25-45 years in good health and CMV-seropositive. V gene TRBV28 combines with J gene TRBJ1-3, with TRBD1 identical over 7 bases. The sample was PBMCs. The CDR3 DNA reads TGTGCCAGCAAAGGGGGCAGAAACTCTGGAAACACCATATATTTT. It yields the protein CASKGGRNSGNTIYF.